These 24 T cell receptor beta chains were all obtained from the same sample, sequenced in a study of blood T cell repertoires in COVID-19. The method was immunoSEQ multiplex PCR; TCRdb's version includes in-frame clones alone and lacks a portion of them. Here the sample spans about 45,000 clones, 90% being singletons. The sample comprised peripheral blood. These receptors all stem from a man aged 70-80 years with active COVID-19.

The chain employs TRBV6-5 and TRBJ2-1, with a possible D match to TRBD1 (5 bases). Trimming removed 6 bases from V and 3 bases from J, with 15 bases in between. CDR1 is MNHEY, CDR2 SVGAGI, per germline. This CDR3 has 15 amino acids. This CDR3 reads CASRPLGANYNEQFF. The DNA of the CDR3 is TGTGCCAGCAGGCCCCTAGGGGCAAACTACAATGAGCAGTTCTTC.

This rearrangement joins TRBV7-9 to TRBJ2-1, with D maybe TRBD2 (5 bases). V gave up 4 bases and J gave up 7 bases, with 11 bases separating them. The CDR3 spans 13 residues. CDR1 is SEHNR and CDR2 is FQNEAQ in the germline V gene (reference sequence). CDR3 in amino acids: CASSSPGVNEQFF. CDR3 nucleotide sequence: TGTGCCAGCAGCTCGCCCGGGGTTAATGAGCAGTTCTTC.

The chain is built from TRBV6-6 and TRBJ2-7; 9 nucleotides line up with TRBD1. Germline CDR1 MNHNY, CDR2 SVGAGI (reference sequence). The trim removed 5 bases at V and 5 bases at J, leaving 25 bases unmatched. CDR3 length: 20 residues. The CDR3, as DNA: TGTGCCAGCAGTCAACCCACCGGGACAGGGATCTACTACTACGGGGACGAGCAGTACTTC. Protein: CASSQPTGTGIYYYGDEQYF.

The chain combines TRBV24-1 with TRBJ2-5; possible D gene TRBD1, 6 bases. The CDR3 contains 13 residues. Germline V gene sequence: CDR1 KGHDR, CDR2 SFDVKD. Trimming left V 3 bases short and J 10 bases short, with 14 bases between. In DNA, the CDR3 is TGTGCCACCAGTGATCCGAACACCAGGGGCCAGTACTTC. Protein: CATSDPNTRGQYF.

The V call is TRBV9, the J call TRBJ2-3, with a possible D match to TRBD2 (5 bases). The V end lost 3 bases, the J end lost 1 base, and 15 bases lay between the germline ends. Germline CDR1 reads SGDLS; CDR2 reads YYNGEE. This CDR3 comprises 16 residues. CDR3 nucleotide sequence: TGTGCCAGCAGCGAACTCCTAGCACGAGGCACAGATACGCAGTATTTT. Protein sequence: CASSELLARGTDTQYF.

The V and J genes are TRBV7-9 and TRBJ2-7; D is unresolved. Per germline, CDR1 SEHNR and CDR2 FQNEAQ (reference sequence). V was pared by 7 bases and J by 2 bases, with 15 bases between. CDR3 length: 14 amino acids. The CDR3 DNA sequence: TGTGCCAGCACCGACCTCACGGCGGCCTACGAGCAGTACTTC. Protein product: CASTDLTAAYEQYF.

V usage is TRBV25-1 and J usage is TRBJ1-2; weak D call: TRBD1 (5 bases). Trimming cost V 1 base and J 4 bases, with 13 bases left between them. The germline V gene has CDR1 MGHDK and CDR2 SYGVNS. The CDR3 runs 15 residues. The CDR3 DNA is TGTGCCAGCAGTGAATGGCACCAGGGTGGCTATGGCTACACCTTC. Residues: CASSEWHQGGYGYTF.

This sequence joins TRBV30 and TRBJ1-5; TRBD1 is a possible D gene (6 bases). V lost 2 bases and J 1 base, leaving 9 bases between the germline ends. This CDR3 contains 14 residues. Germline V gives CDR1 GTSNPN, CDR2 SVGIG (reference sequence). CDR3 amino acids: CAWSRTASNQPQHF. The CDR3 nucleotides read TGTGCCTGGAGTCGGACAGCCAGCAATCAGCCCCAGCATTTT.

The chain employs TRBV28 and TRBJ1-1; possibly TRBD1 for D (5 bases). This CDR3 spans 12 amino acids. Germline-derived CDR1 and CDR2 are MDHEN and SYDVKM. Trimming removed 5 bases at V and 1 base at J, with 5 bases between. The CDR3 DNA is TGTGCCAGCAGTGGACAGAACACTGAAGCTTTCTTT. This gives the protein CASSGQNTEAFF.

The V call is TRBV20-1, the J call TRBJ2-7; tentative D call: TRBD1 (6 bases). The V gene lost 3 bases and the J gene lost 6 bases, with 21 bases spanning the gap. Germline V gives CDR1 DFQATT, CDR2 SNEGSKA (reference sequence). This CDR3 comprises 15 residues. CDR3 bases: TGCAGTGCTAGTTCCCCCGTGGGGGCGCCTGGCGAGCAGTACTTC. Encoded protein: CSASSPVGAPGEQYF.

V usage is TRBV7-2 and J usage is TRBJ2-7; tentative D call: TRBD1 (6 bases). CDR1 is SGHTA, CDR2 FQGNSA, per germline. With 2 bases removed from V and 0 bases from J, the gap between germline ends came to 11 bases. The CDR3 is made up of 15 amino acids. Written as DNA, the CDR3 is TGTGCCAGCAGCTTACAGGGGTGGTACTCCTACGAGCAGTACTTC. Protein product: CASSLQGWYSYEQYF.

The gene calls are TRBV6-2 or TRBV6-3 and TRBJ1-2; 10 nucleotides match TRBD1. V was clipped by 4 bases and J by 4 bases; unmatched bases: 15. Germline-derived CDR1 and CDR2 are MNHEY and SVGEGT. The CDR3 is 18 amino acids. The CDR3 DNA reads TGTGCCAGCAGTTTCCCCCGTCGAACGGACAGGGGGGCCTATGGCTACACCTTC. Its protein product is CASSFPRRTDRGAYGYTF.

The chain links TRBV19 to TRBJ1-2, with TRBD1 matching over 8 bases. The CDR3 has 14 residues. The V segment lost 6 bases and the J segment 0 bases; nucleotides outside the gene matches: 3. Germline values: CDR1 LNHDA, CDR2 SQIVND (reference sequence). CDR3 sequence reads: CASRRDRTNYGYTF. As DNA, the CDR3 is TGTGCCAGTAGGAGGGACAGGACTAACTATGGCTACACCTTC.

This chain connects TRBV3-1 (or the pseudogene TRBV3-2) to TRBJ1-1; a possible D gene is TRBD1 (5 bases). This CDR3 contains 12 residues. Germline V gene data show CDR1 as LGHDT and CDR2 as YNNKEL (reference sequence). V was pared by 4 bases and J by 6 bases, with 9 bases between. The CDR3 DNA follows: TGTGCCAGCAGCCGCCTCAGGGCTGAAGCTTTCTTT. Protein product: CASSRLRAEAFF.

The chain employs TRBV18 and TRBJ1-3; 9 bases are shared with TRBD1. Per germline, CDR1 KGHSH and CDR2 LQKENI. Trimming took 6 bases from V and 6 from J; bases not matched to a gene: 9. The CDR3 is 15 residues long. The CDR3 sequence: CASSEQTGGENTIYF. CDR3 DNA: TGTGCCAGCTCCGAACAAACAGGGGGCGAAAACACCATATATTTT.

This chain links TRBV27 with TRBJ2-2, with D uncertain. V shed 6 bases and J shed 1 base, with 3 bases lying between them. CDR3 length equals 12 residues. The germline gives CDR1 MNHEY, CDR2 SMNVEV (reference sequence). The CDR3 DNA reads TGTGCCAGCAGCCTGAACACCGGGGAGCTGTTTTTT. This codes for CASSLNTGELFF.

This sequence joins TRBV7-3 and TRBJ2-7; D is uncertain. V was pared by 1 base and J by 7 bases, with 14 bases between. Germline CDR1 and CDR2: SGHTA and FQGTGA. The CDR3 covers 14 residues. CDR3 amino acids: CASSLSSGDGEQYF. DNA for the CDR3: TGTGCCAGCAGCTTAAGTTCGGGTGATGGTGAGCAGTACTTC.

CDR3 in amino acids: CASRGDRGFPRELFF. CDR3 nucleotides: TGTGCCAGTAGGGGGGACAGGGGGTTTCCGAGGGAGCTGTTTTTT. V is TRBV19 and J is TRBJ2-2; 11 nucleotides match TRBD1. Germline CDR1 and CDR2: LNHDA and SQIVND (reference sequence). The CDR3 extends over 15 amino acids. Trimming at V came to 6 bases and at J to 9 bases, leaving 9 bases not matched to a gene.

This chain uses TRBV19 with TRBJ2-7, with TRBD1 matching over 9 bases. The CDR3 covers 15 residues. The germline V gene encodes CDR1 LNHDA and CDR2 SQIVND (reference sequence). V lost 9 bases, J lost 4 bases, and 13 bases stayed unmatched. The chain's CDR3 is CASSPMTGGEYEQYF. In DNA, the CDR3 is TGTGCCAGCTCACCCATGACAGGGGGAGAGTACGAGCAGTACTTC. Supplemented by reference TRBV19 and TRBJ2-7, the full variable domain reads DGGITQSPKYLFRKEGQNVTLSCEQNLNHDAMYWYRQDPGQGLRLIYYSQIVNDFQKGDIAEGYSVSREKKESFPLTVTSAQKNPTAFYLCASSPMTGGEYEQYFGPGTRLTVT.

The rearrangement joins TRBV2 to TRBJ2-1, with 8 bases fitting TRBD1. The CDR3 length is 16 residues. J lost 1 base, V lost 5 bases, and 7 bases had no gene match. The germline V gene has CDR1 SNHLY and CDR2 FYNNEI. The CDR3 here is CASSPRGLVSYNEQFF. CDR3 coding DNA: TGTGCCAGCAGTCCCAGGGGGCTTGTTTCCTACAATGAGCAGTTCTTC.

This clone has only a few counts. This rearrangement joins TRBV30 to TRBJ2-7, with 11 positions matching TRBD2. The CDR3 runs 13 residues. Germline V gene data show CDR1 as GTSNPN and CDR2 as SVGIG (reference sequence). Germline trimming cut 4 bases from V and 3 bases from J; bases unmatched to any gene: 2. Here the CDR3 reads CAWTGLADYEQYF. For the CDR3, the DNA is TGTGCCTGGACGGGACTAGCGGACTACGAGCAGTACTTC.

The chain uses TRBV4-1 and TRBJ2-7; 7 bases agree with TRBD1. The J segment lost 6 bases and the V segment lost 4 bases, leaving 12 bases of the junction unmatched. This CDR3 region has 15 residues. Germline CDR1 MGHRA, CDR2 YSYEKL. The CDR3 sequence is CASSRTGTAVGEQYF. Here the CDR3 DNA reads TGCGCCAGCAGCCGAACCGGGACAGCGGTTGGCGAGCAGTACTTC.

V and J are TRBV18 and TRBJ1-2; perhaps TRBD1 as D (5 bases). Trimming stripped 3 bases from V and 4 bases from J, with 15 bases between. In germline, CDR1 is KGHSH, CDR2 LQKENI. The CDR3 covers 15 residues. Here the CDR3 reads CASSPGGASGYGYTF. The CDR3 region has the DNA TGTGCCAGCTCACCGGGAGGGGCGTCGGGCTATGGCTACACCTTC.

The chain couples TRBV6-4 to TRBJ2-1; 9 nucleotides agree with TRBD2. V lost 2 bases, J lost 5 bases, and 4 bases stayed unmatched. Per the germline V gene, CDR1 is MRHNA and CDR2 is SNTAGT. This CDR3 is built from 15 residues. The CDR3 sequence is CASSDTAGGNNEQFF. The CDR3 region has the DNA TGTGCCAGCAGTGACACAGCGGGGGGAAACAATGAGCAGTTCTTC.